The clone carrying this TCR beta chain showed up just a few times. These data are taken from a study of blood T cells in healthy people across ages. The CDR3 spans 22 residues. V was shortened by 4 bases and J by 2 bases, with 32 bases between the two germline ends. The V gene's germline CDR1 is SGHVT and CDR2 SQSDAQ. Primed by a sample-barcoded 5' primer and a J-beta primer mix, a second PCR proceeded for about 6 to 12 cycles. Each CDR3 protein is one row after TCRdb ran MiXCR on the 5' RACE reads. The sample consists of 1.5 million to 2 million distinct CDR3 sequences, 35% to 50% of them appearing once.

The chain uses TRBV7-4 and TRBJ1-4; no reliable D call. This TCR was recovered from a human donor in good health. Sample: blood. CDR3 region: CASSSTPFTGIKLYGTNEKLFF. The CDR3 region has the DNA TGTGCCAGCAGCTCCACCCCCTTTACGGGGATTAAGCTGTACGGGACTAATGAAAAACTGTTTTTT.